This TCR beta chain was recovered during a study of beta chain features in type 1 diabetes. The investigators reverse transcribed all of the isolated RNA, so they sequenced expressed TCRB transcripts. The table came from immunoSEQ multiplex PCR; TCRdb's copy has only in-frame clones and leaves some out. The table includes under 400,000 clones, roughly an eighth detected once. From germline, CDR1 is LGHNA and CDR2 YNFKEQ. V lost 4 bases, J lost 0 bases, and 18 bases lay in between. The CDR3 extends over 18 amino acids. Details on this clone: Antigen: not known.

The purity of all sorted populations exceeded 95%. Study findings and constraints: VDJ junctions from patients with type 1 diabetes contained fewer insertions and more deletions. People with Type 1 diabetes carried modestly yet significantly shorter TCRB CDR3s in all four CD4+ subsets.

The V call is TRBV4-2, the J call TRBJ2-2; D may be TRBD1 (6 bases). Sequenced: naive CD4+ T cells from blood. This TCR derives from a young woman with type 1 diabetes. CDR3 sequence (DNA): TGTGCCAGCAGCCGGCTTCCGGTGGACAGTGCGAACACCGGGGAGCTGTTTTTT. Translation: CASSRLPVDSANTGELFF.